This record looks at one T cell receptor beta chain sequence and its context. Its cognate antigen is unknown. This sample was included in a study of cytomegalovirus exposure and HLA in healthy donors. Findings of the study overall: Three of the chains that were CMV-associated were confirmed in vitro to be specific for CMV antigens. Overall, under 200 TCR beta chains were annotated as cytomegalovirus-associated.

Repertoires were generated with immunoSEQ multiplex PCR, while TCRdb's copy carries only in-frame clones and drops some. This sample has approximately 300,000 clones, with about 90% found just once. This CDR3 contains 15 residues. V lost 5 bases and J lost 3; bases outside the gene matches: 9. Germline V CDR1 and CDR2: SGHRS, YFSETQ. This TCR was sampled from a woman aged 25 to 45 in good health and CMV-seropositive. The rearrangement links TRBV5-1 to TRBJ2-3; 7 bases are a match to TRBD2. The source material was PBMCs. CDR3 DNA sequence: TGCGCCAGCAGAGAAGTCCCTAGCGGAACAGATACGCAGTATTTT. Protein: CASREVPSGTDTQYF.